These 18 T cell receptor beta chains were all obtained from the same sample, sequenced in a study of T cell repertoires in cytomegalovirus infection. TCRdb called the reads again in MiXCR, with one record for every CDR3 protein. The sample includes about 260,000 distinct CDR3 sequences, roughly 15% of them seen just once. Sequencing was carried out using PBMCs. The receptors here all came from a human donor in good health (CMV status not recorded). Some clones in this sample may be carry-over from other donors' samples.

The table lists this clonotype with a few counts. The J gene is TRBJ2-1, the V gene TRBV2, with 7 bases matching TRBD2. There are 15 residues in the CDR3. Trimming cost V 6 bases and J 6 bases; bases outside gene matches: 11. Per germline, CDR1 SNHLY and CDR2 FYNNEI. CDR3 coding DNA: TGTGCCAGCAGGAAAATCGCGGGGGATGGCAATGAGCAGTTCTTC. It translates to CASRKIAGDGNEQFF.

A few counts support this clonotype. The rearrangement links TRBV12-3 or TRBV12-4 to TRBJ2-3; TRBD2 agrees at 9 bases. The CDR3 covers 13 residues. J was trimmed by 5 bases and V by 5 bases; bases with no gene match: 2. As DNA, the CDR3 is TGTGCCAGCAGTGAGCGGGAGGAAGATACGCAGTATTTT. This sequence encodes CASSEREEDTQYF.

This clonotype was seen many times. The rearrangement uses TRBV7-2 and TRBJ1-4, with 8 bases fitting TRBD1. Germline CDR1 SGHTA, CDR2 FQGNSA. J lost 4 bases, V lost 5 bases, and 3 bases had no gene match. The CDR3 is 14 amino acids. CDR3 residues: CASSGDRFNEKLFF. The CDR3 bases are TGTGCCAGCAGCGGGGACAGGTTTAATGAAAAACTGTTTTTT.

In this sample, this clonotype turned up many times. The V call is TRBV7-2, the J call TRBJ2-5; 12 bases match TRBD2. The CDR3 has 16 amino acids. The ends lost 1 base at V and 5 bases at J; junction bases unmatched: 5. Germline CDR1 and CDR2: SGHTA and FQGNSA. The CDR3 here is CASSLGSSGRGETQYF. The CDR3 nucleotides read TGTGCCAGCAGCTTAGGGTCTAGCGGGAGGGGGGAGACCCAGTACTTC.

The chain couples TRBV20-1 to TRBJ2-3, with 7 nucleotides matching TRBD2. J was trimmed by 2 bases and V by 0 bases; bases with no gene match: 8. Germline CDR1 and CDR2: DFQATT and SNEGSKA (reference sequence). The CDR3 totals 16 residues. Written as DNA, the CDR3 is TGCAGTGCTAGAGAGCACCCTAGCGGACCCACAGATACGCAGTATTTT. It is translated as CSAREHPSGPTDTQYF.

This clonotype was detected only a few times. The chain uses TRBV29-1 and TRBJ2-4; tentative D call: TRBD2 (7 bases). V was pared by 7 bases and J by 9 bases, with 19 bases between. Germline V gives CDR1 SQVTM, CDR2 ANQGSEA. This CDR3 has 13 amino acids. CDR3 protein: CSARPGGPSIQYF. The CDR3 coding sequence is TGCAGCGCTCGCCCCGGGGGGCCAAGCATTCAGTACTTC.

Ten or more counts support this clonotype. This sequence joins TRBV7-2 and TRBJ1-3; 8 nucleotides match TRBD1. Trimming removed 5 bases from V and 4 bases from J; junction bases left unmatched: 4. The germline V gene has CDR1 SGHTA and CDR2 FQGNSA. The CDR3 is made up of 14 amino acids. This CDR3 reads CASSQQGVGNTIYF. CDR3 sequence (DNA): TGTGCCAGCAGCCAACAGGGGGTCGGAAACACCATATATTTT.

Worth noting for this clonotype: Being one base from a much bigger clone, this may be a read error. J is TRBJ1-3 and V is TRBV12-3 or TRBV12-4, with 8 bases aligning to TRBD1. This CDR3 spans 15 amino acids. The CDR3 here is CASSRTGRVGNAIYF. The CDR3, as DNA: TGTGCCAGCAGTCGGACAGGGAGGGTTGGAAACGCCATATATTTT.

This clonotype was seen many times. This rearrangement joins TRBV15 to TRBJ1-4; the match to TRBD1 covers 7 bases. Losses at the gene ends were 0 bases for V and 6 bases for J; bases not matched to a gene: 7. In germline, CDR1 is LNHNV, CDR2 YYDKDF (reference sequence). CDR3 length: 16 residues. CDR3 sequence: CATSRDRQGGDEKLFF. CDR3 nucleotides: TGTGCCACCAGCAGAGATCGGCAGGGGGGTGATGAAAAACTGTTTTTT.

This clonotype turned up a few times. This chain uses TRBV5-1 with TRBJ1-2; D call uncertain. CDR1 SGHRS and CDR2 YFSETQ come from the germline V gene. The V end lost 3 bases, the J end lost 6 bases, and 12 bases lay between the germline ends. The CDR3 covers 13 residues. CDR3 loop: CASSWTPVDGYTF. In DNA form, the CDR3 reads TGCGCCAGCAGCTGGACGCCGGTGGATGGCTACACCTTC.

This clonotype was recorded many times. The rearrangement uses TRBV6-1 and TRBJ2-5; TRBD1 agrees at 10 bases. V was clipped by 4 bases and J by 9 bases; unmatched bases: 11. CDR1 and CDR2 (germline): MNHNS, SASEGT. CDR3 length equals 15 residues. CDR3 region: CASSAEDRGLSAQYF. In nucleotides, the CDR3 is TGTGCCAGCAGTGCCGAGGACAGGGGGTTATCGGCCCAGTACTTC.

This clonotype has ten or more counts. This chain joins TRBV7-2 and TRBJ2-7; D may be TRBD2 (5 bases). With 1 base removed from V and 4 bases from J, the gap between germline ends came to 8 bases. CDR1 and CDR2 (germline): SGHTA, FQGNSA. There are 13 residues in the CDR3. Here the CDR3 reads CASSLEDWYEQYF. CDR3 coding DNA: TGTGCCAGCAGCTTAGAGGACTGGTACGAGCAGTACTTC. The variable domain in full, completed from reference TRBV7-2 and TRBJ2-7, reads GAGVSQSPSNKVTEKGKDVELRCDPISGHTALYWYRQSLGQGLEFLIYFQGNSAPDKSGLPSDRFSAERTGGSVSTLTIQRTQQEDSAVYLCASSLEDWYEQYFGPGTRLTVT.

CDR3 coding DNA: TGTGCCAGCAGTGAATTGGGGCTCTCGAACACCGGGGAGCTGTTTTTT. Translating it yields CASSELGLSNTGELFF. The chain combines TRBV2 with TRBJ2-2; D possibly corresponds to TRBD1 (5 bases). CDR1 is SNHLY and CDR2 is FYNNEI in the germline V gene. The CDR3 length is 16 residues. Trimming removed 2 bases at V and 0 bases at J, with 10 bases between.

This clonotype has a count of ten or more. The junction departs from the called germline gene at one end, perhaps through a read error. V usage is TRBV7-7 and J usage is TRBJ1-4, with D possibly matching TRBD1 (6 bases). CDR1 SSHAT and CDR2 FNYEAQ come from the germline V gene (reference sequence). The CDR3 is 13 residues long. The CDR3 region is CASSRGQDEKLFF. DNA for the CDR3: TGTGCTAGCAGCCGGGGACAAGATGAAAAACTGTTTTTT.

This clonotype was counted ten times or more. The rearrangement links TRBV7-6 to TRBJ1-1, with D unclear. The CDR3 loop spans 15 amino acids. V shed 1 base and J shed 4 bases, with 13 bases lying between them. Germline assignment: CDR1 SGHVS and CDR2 FNYEAQ. This CDR3 is CASSLVPGRSTEAFF. The CDR3 DNA is TGTGCCAGCAGCTTAGTTCCGGGGAGGAGCACTGAAGCTTTCTTT.

The J gene is TRBJ2-2, the V gene TRBV6-5; the D is unclear. Germline values: CDR1 MNHEY, CDR2 SVGAGI. The CDR3 has 12 amino acids. Trimming took off 7 bases at V and 4 bases at J, with 7 bases between the two ends. This CDR3 is CASKKGTGELFF. CDR3 sequence (DNA): TGTGCCAGCAAAAAGGGCACCGGGGAGCTGTTTTTT.

In this sample, this clonotype turned up many times. V gene TRBV7-2 combines with J gene TRBJ1-6, with D possibly being TRBD1 (5 bases). From germline, CDR1 is SGHTA and CDR2 FQGNSA. V was trimmed by 2 bases and J by 9 bases, leaving 20 bases between them. CDR3 length: 17 residues. In DNA, the CDR3 is TGTGCCAGCAGCTTACCTCCGGGCAGGGAATGGGGTTCACCCCTCCACTTT. It codes for CASSLPPGREWGSPLHF.

The sample holds many counts of this clonotype. This chain connects TRBV4-2 to TRBJ1-1; D is unresolved. Trimming left V 4 bases short and J 4 bases short, with 13 bases between. The CDR3 spans 14 residues. The germline CDR1 and CDR2 sequences are LGHNA and YNFKEQ. Here the CDR3 reads CASSLIDQATEAFF. The CDR3 DNA is TGTGCCAGCAGCCTTATCGATCAGGCCACTGAAGCTTTCTTT.